This T cell receptor beta chain was captured in a study of T cell responses to AZD1222 COVID-19 vaccine. The protocol was immunoSEQ multiplex PCR, while the TCRdb copy is restricted to in-frame clones and leaves out a portion. Of 100,000 to 150,000 clones listed, more than 70% were seen once; the top ten hold roughly 1.5%. As regards this clone: Antigen unknown.

The CDR3 loop spans 20 amino acids. Trimming at V came to 4 bases and at J to 0 bases, leaving 12 bases not matched to a gene. Germline V gene lookup returns CDR1 LNHNV and CDR2 YYDKDF (reference sequence). General study points: Only 6 or 7 individuals given AZD1222 were seropositive at baseline. Clonal diversity was possibly underestimated, and the donors were mostly white British, with more females.

The source of this sequence is an adult in good health. Material: peripheral blood, obtained on day 0 of AZD1222 vaccination. The chain employs TRBV15 and TRBJ2-2; 12 bases agree with TRBD2. The CDR3 sequence is CATSTGETSGRPPNTGELFF. The DNA of the CDR3 is TGTGCCACCAGCACAGGAGAGACTAGCGGGAGACCCCCGAACACCGGGGAGCTGTTTTTT. The full variable domain, with the rest looked up from reference TRBV15 and TRBJ2-2, is DAMVIQNPRYQVTQFGKPVTLSCSQTLNHNVMYWYQQKSSQAPKLLFHYYDKDFNNEADTPDNFQSRRPNTSFCFLDIRSPGLGDTAMYLCATSTGETSGRPPNTGELFFGEGSRLTVL.